The T cell receptor (beta chain) under discussion was sequenced for a study of T cells in Graves' hyperthyroidism and ophthalmopathy. Diagnosing involved the use of clinical symptoms, serum thyroxine and TRAb, thyroid ultrasound and orbital computed tomography. Amplified regions were TCR beta CDR3 sequences from RNA transcripts. The TCR CDR3 was amplified in a first-round RT-PCR using the HTBI primer set. TCRdb passed the multiplex PCR reads through MiXCR, listing each CDR3 protein once. The sample includes hundreds of thousands of distinct CDR3 sequences, just under 20% of them seen just once. This CDR3 region has 14 residues. The germline gives CDR1 KGHDR, CDR2 SFDVKD. V was trimmed by 0 bases and J by 7 bases, leaving 9 bases between them.

The material sequenced was blood. The sequence was collected from a man aged 40-55 years with Graves' ophthalmopathy. This chain links TRBV24-1 with TRBJ2-1; unclear D gene. CDR3 nucleotide sequence: TGTGCCACCAGTGATTTGGGCCTGTGGAATGAGCAGTTCTTC. Its translation is CATSDLGLWNEQFF.